This TCR beta chain was profiled in a study of low-dose radiotherapy and immunotherapy resistance in tumors. Study information: Patients were treated with intravenous nivolumab at 240 mg every two weeks and were also dosed with ipilimumab at 1 mg/kg every six weeks. Patients were on oral aspirin 300 mg taken daily for four cycles from cycle 1 day 1. Alpha and beta chains were covered, as first-strand cDNA relied on TRAV- and TRBV-specific primers.

A roughly 20-cycle PCR with a constant-region primer and V-primer adapter amplified TCRs. MiXCR, run by TCRdb on the reads, gives a single entry per CDR3 protein. The sample yields under 60,000 distinct CDR3 sequences, approximately 10% seen once. The germline V gene encodes CDR1 SGHVS and CDR2 FQNEAQ. Trimming left V 10 bases short and J 0 bases short, with 19 bases between. CDR3 length: 16 residues. Sample time point: before trial treatment. This clonotype came up many times. The input for sequencing was PBMCs, taken before treatment. The sequence was collected from a female donor with ovarian cancer. V is TRBV7-8 and J is TRBJ1-5; a weak D match, TRBD1 (5 bases). CDR3 sequence reads: CATSGERQISNQPQHF. CDR3 nucleotide sequence: TGTGCCACCTCGGGGGAAAGGCAGATTAGCAATCAGCCCCAGCATTTT.